The 29 T cell receptor beta chains given below trace back to one sample, sequenced in a study of identifying expanded T cells in peripheral blood. The data were produced by immunoSEQ multiplex PCR, yet TCRdb's version contains in-frame clones alone and is incomplete. The repertoire holds roughly 90,000 clones, with 70% to 90% as singletons. Source material: blood. These receptors were collected from a person aged 18 to 69 in good health.

The genes are TRBV30 and TRBJ1-2; D perhaps matches TRBD1 (6 bases). The ends were cut back, 4 bases at V and 2 bases at J, with 14 bases in the middle. The length of the CDR3 is 14 residues. The germline V gene has CDR1 GTSNPN and CDR2 SVGIG (reference sequence). CDR3 sequence reads: CAWNRQANNYGYTF. The CDR3 nucleotides are TGTGCCTGGAATAGACAGGCGAACAACTATGGCTACACCTTC.

The chain uses TRBV6-1 and TRBJ1-1; D is uncertain. This CDR3 region has 14 residues. V lost 5 bases and J lost 1, with 11 bases in between. The V gene's germline CDR1 is MNHNS and CDR2 SASEGT. The CDR3: CASSLFGPNTEAFF. The CDR3 DNA is TGTGCCAGCAGTCTCTTCGGGCCGAACACTGAAGCTTTCTTT.

This clone was seen once. V usage is TRBV7-2 and J usage is TRBJ1-5; D possibly corresponds to TRBD1 (6 bases). Per germline, CDR1 SGHTA and CDR2 FQGNSA. V lost 1 base to trimming and J lost 6 bases, with 13 bases between them. The CDR3 has 15 amino acids. The CDR3 DNA reads TGTGCCAGCAGCTTAGGTCATGGGGGCCGTCAGCCCCAGCATTTT. This translates into CASSLGHGGRQPQHF.

This CDR3 is CASSRGYNEQFF. CDR3 DNA: TGTGCCAGCAGCCGGGGGTACAATGAGCAGTTCTTC. The chain uses TRBV7-9 and TRBJ2-1, with D perhaps TRBD2 (6 bases). V was shortened by 5 bases and J by 4 bases, with 6 bases between the two germline ends. CDR1 and CDR2 (germline): SEHNR, FQNEAQ (reference sequence). The CDR3 totals 12 residues.

V is TRBV6-5 and J is TRBJ1-6; 9 bases are shared with TRBD1. The trim removed 1 base at V and 9 bases at J, leaving 4 bases unmatched. The length of the CDR3 is 15 residues. Germline V gene data show CDR1 as MNHEY and CDR2 as SVGAGI. Written as DNA, the CDR3 is TGTGCCAGCAGTTACTTGGACAGGGGACCTTCACCCCTCCACTTT. This sequence encodes CASSYLDRGPSPLHF.

The V call is TRBV5-1, the J call TRBJ1-1; no definite D call. The CDR3 loop spans 16 amino acids. Per the germline V gene, CDR1 is SGHRS and CDR2 is YFSETQ. V lost 3 bases and J 5 bases, leaving 20 bases between the germline ends. In DNA form, the CDR3 reads TGCGCCAGCAGCTCCCCGTCGGGCAGCTCTCTTACTGAAGCTTTCTTT. Translation: CASSSPSGSSLTEAFF.

The rearrangement uses TRBV6-1 and TRBJ2-5; D tentatively reads TRBD1 or TRBD2 (5 bases each). The germline V and J ends were trimmed by 7 bases and 1 base, with 10 bases remaining between them. CDR3 length equals 13 residues. In germline, CDR1 is MNHNS, CDR2 SASEGT. The CDR3 nucleotides are TGTGCCAGCATGCTAGGGACCCAAGAGACCCAGTACTTC. This encodes CASMLGTQETQYF.

The chain has TRBV5-6 and TRBJ2-3, with D perhaps matching TRBD1 (6 bases). Germline assignment: CDR1 SGHDT and CDR2 YYEEEE. The V end lost 5 bases, the J end lost 2 bases, and 15 bases lay between the germline ends. The CDR3 runs 15 residues. The CDR3 region has the DNA TGTGCCAGCAGTGCCCCGAACAGGGACACAGATACGCAGTATTTT. Its protein is CASSAPNRDTDTQYF.

V usage is TRBV6-1 and J usage is TRBJ2-5; D not certain. Germline V lookup: CDR1 MNHNS, CDR2 SASEGT. The CDR3 is 14 residues long. V lost 3 bases and J lost 1, with 9 bases in between. DNA of the CDR3: TGTGCCAGCAGTGATCCACTCCTCCAAGAGACCCAGTACTTC. Its translation is CASSDPLLQETQYF.

In this sample, this clone turned up once. The rearrangement links TRBV10-2 to TRBJ2-3, with TRBD2 matching over 10 bases. From germline, CDR1 is WSHSY and CDR2 SAAADI. J gave up 3 bases and V 3 bases, and 6 bases lay outside the gene matches. The CDR3 extends over 16 amino acids. The CDR3 region is CASSEKRGGGTDTQYF. For the CDR3, the DNA is TGCGCCAGCAGTGAAAAGCGGGGGGGCGGTACAGATACGCAGTATTTT.

The rearrangement joins TRBV5-8 to TRBJ2-6; D unresolved. The CDR3 sequence is 15 residues long. V lost 0 bases to trimming and J lost 0 bases, with 4 bases between them. Germline V gene data show CDR1 as SGHTS and CDR2 as YDEGEE. CDR3 in amino acids: CASSLESSGANVLTF. The CDR3 DNA reads TGTGCCAGCAGCTTGGAAAGCTCTGGGGCCAACGTCCTGACTTTC.

V gene TRBV28 combines with J gene TRBJ1-6; D possibly corresponds to TRBD1 (5 bases). V gave up 11 bases and J gave up 8 bases, with 13 bases separating them. The CDR3 loop spans 12 amino acids. Germline CDR1 is MDHEN and CDR2 is SYDVKM. The CDR3 bases are TGTGCCGGGCAGGGTGCGGATTCACCCCTCCACTTT. As protein: CAGQGADSPLHF.

In this sample, this clone turned up a few times. The rearrangement uses TRBV7-2 and TRBJ1-1, with unresolved D. The CDR3 consists of 14 residues. Between the trimmed V and J ends, which lost 1 base and 1 base, there was a span of 7 bases. Germline V gives CDR1 SGHTA, CDR2 FQGNSA. The CDR3 coding sequence is TGTGCCAGCAGCTTAGGTCCAGCGAACACTGAAGCTTTCTTT. Residues: CASSLGPANTEAFF.

The rearrangement uses TRBV7-9 and TRBJ1-2; D is possibly TRBD1 (5 bases). The CDR3 runs 15 residues. V was clipped by 0 bases and J by 8 bases, with 16 bases between them. CDR1 is SEHNR, CDR2 FQNEAQ, per germline (reference sequence). DNA of the CDR3: TGTGCCAGCAGCTTAGCGTTGGCAGGGAAAGAAGGCTACACCTTC. This sequence encodes CASSLALAGKEGYTF.

The rearrangement uses TRBV6-5 and TRBJ2-1; D is unresolved. The V and J ends lost 2 bases and 5 bases respectively, with 7 bases between them. This CDR3 region has 13 residues. Per germline, CDR1 MNHEY and CDR2 SVGAGI. The CDR3 bases are TGTGCCAGCAGTTACCCGGGTGACAATGAGCAGTTCTTC. Amino acid sequence: CASSYPGDNEQFF.

The chain combines TRBV6-6 with TRBJ1-2, with TRBD1 matching 8 bases. CDR1 is MNHNY and CDR2 is SVGAGI in the germline V gene (reference sequence). The CDR3 extends over 13 amino acids. Germline trimming cut 4 bases from V and 7 bases from J; bases unmatched to any gene: 5. The CDR3 bases are TGTGCCAGCAGTTCGGACAGGGCGGGTGGCTACACCTTC. Protein product: CASSSDRAGGYTF.

The chain carries TRBV25-1 and TRBJ1-2; D not certain. Germline V lookup: CDR1 MGHDK, CDR2 SYGVNS. Trimming removed 7 bases at V and 5 bases at J, with 17 bases between. The CDR3 length is 14 residues. The CDR3 DNA follows: TGTGCCAGCATACCCAACACGGAAAGATATGGCTACACCTTC. As protein: CASIPNTERYGYTF.

The CDR3 loop is CASSYRGRDEQYF. The CDR3 region has the DNA TGTGCCAGCAGCTACAGGGGTCGCGACGAGCAGTACTTC. The chain uses TRBV27 and TRBJ2-7; TRBD1 matches 7 bases. The CDR3 has 13 amino acids. Trimming at V came to 6 bases and at J to 5 bases, leaving 7 bases not matched to a gene. The germline CDR1 and CDR2 sequences are MNHEY and SMNVEV (reference sequence).

V gene TRBV11-2 combines with J gene TRBJ2-7; D remains unclear. The CDR3 spans 11 residues. CDR1 is SGHAT and CDR2 is FQNNGV in the germline V gene. The V gene lost 3 bases and the J gene lost 2 bases, with 2 bases spanning the gap. CDR3 sequence reads: CASSFAYEQYF. CDR3 nucleotide sequence: TGTGCCAGCAGCTTCGCCTACGAGCAGTACTTC.

The V call is TRBV27, the J call TRBJ2-7; 7 nucleotides line up with TRBD1. The germline CDR1 and CDR2 sequences are MNHEY and SMNVEV (reference sequence). This CDR3 contains 14 residues. J lost 5 bases, V lost 5 bases, and 9 bases had no gene match. Here the CDR3 DNA reads TGTGCCAGCAGTCCCGGGACAGAAAGACACGAGCAGTACTTC. It specifies CASSPGTERHEQYF.

The J gene is TRBJ2-7, the V gene TRBV6-1; no definite D call. The CDR3 spans 13 residues. The germline V and J ends were trimmed by 3 bases and 7 bases, with 13 bases remaining between them. Germline V CDR1 and CDR2: MNHNS, SASEGT. CDR3 residues: CASSELGMGEQYF. In DNA, the CDR3 is TGTGCCAGCAGTGAGTTAGGGATGGGGGAGCAGTACTTC.

CDR3 sequence: CASYPSEEEQFF. CDR3 coding DNA: TGTGCCAGCTATCCGAGCGAGGAGGAGCAGTTCTTC. V usage is TRBV21-1 and J usage is TRBJ2-1; the table gives TRBD2 as D, unverified against the DNA. TRBV21-1 is termed a pseudogene. The CDR3 runs 12 residues.

This sequence joins TRBV10-3 and TRBJ2-1; 9 bases map to TRBD2. The CDR3 consists of 16 residues. Germline CDR1 and CDR2: ENHRY and SYGVKD. Trimming at V came to 3 bases and at J to 1 base, leaving 4 bases not matched to a gene. The CDR3 DNA reads TGTGCCATCAGTGACCCTACTAGCGGGTCCTACAATGAGCAGTTCTTC. Encoded protein: CAISDPTSGSYNEQFF.

The V call is TRBV4-1, the J call TRBJ1-1, with D maybe TRBD1 (6 bases). Germline lookup yields CDR1 MGHRA and CDR2 YSYEKL. The CDR3 loop spans 16 amino acids. With 0 bases removed from V and 2 bases from J, the gap between germline ends came to 13 bases. The CDR3 sequence: CASSQDRPGVNTEAFF. As DNA, the CDR3 is TGCGCCAGCAGCCAAGACCGTCCAGGGGTCAACACTGAAGCTTTCTTT.

This chain links TRBV6-6 with TRBJ2-5; possibly TRBD1 or TRBD2 for D (7 bases each). The germline CDR1 and CDR2 sequences are MNHNY and SVGAGI (reference sequence). Trimming took 6 bases from V and 3 from J, leaving 14 bases between them. The CDR3 spans 14 residues. The CDR3 DNA follows: TGTGCCAGCAGCCAGGGGGGGGTTAAAGAGACCCAGTACTTC. This gives the protein CASSQGGVKETQYF.

V gene TRBV9 combines with J gene TRBJ2-1, with D perhaps assigned TRBD1 or TRBD2 (6 bases each). CDR3 length: 15 residues. V was pared by 0 bases and J by 6 bases, with 13 bases between. The germline V gene has CDR1 SGDLS and CDR2 YYNGEE. CDR3 DNA: TGTGCCAGCAGCGTAGGAGGGGGGATGGGCAATGAGCAGTTCTTC. Translating it yields CASSVGGGMGNEQFF.

The chain employs TRBV11-3 and TRBJ1-1; 7 bases align to TRBD1. The germline gives CDR1 SGHNT, CDR2 YENEEA. V lost 5 bases and J lost 4; bases outside the gene matches: 13. The CDR3 contains 16 residues. The CDR3 sequence is CASSHLDVWDSTEAFF. For the CDR3, the DNA is TGTGCCAGCAGCCACCTCGATGTGTGGGACAGCACTGAAGCTTTCTTT.

V is TRBV5-1 and J is TRBJ1-2; TRBD1 agrees at 8 bases. CDR1 is SGHRS and CDR2 is YFSETQ in the germline V gene. J lost 5 bases, V lost 1 base, and 4 bases had no gene match. There are 14 residues in the CDR3. The chain's CDR3 is CASSLLGQEYGYTF. Here the CDR3 DNA reads TGCGCCAGCAGCTTGCTGGGACAGGAATATGGCTACACCTTC. The whole variable domain, remainder taken from reference TRBV5-1 and TRBJ1-2, is KAGVTQTPRYLIKTRGQQVTLSCSPISGHRSVSWYQQTPGQGLQFLFEYFSETQRNKGNFPGRFSGRQFSNSRSEMNVSTLELGDSALYLCASSLLGQEYGYTFGSGTRLTVV.

This chain joins TRBV5-4 and TRBJ2-1; maybe TRBD2 (5 bases). V was trimmed by 2 bases and J by 5 bases, leaving 20 bases between them. The CDR3 sequence is 17 residues long. Per germline, CDR1 SGHNT and CDR2 YYREEE (reference sequence). In DNA form, the CDR3 reads TGTGCCAGCAGCTTTCGGGAAACTCAGGTGGGCAACAATGAGCAGTTCTTC. It translates to CASSFRETQVGNNEQFF.